A single sample is the source of the 32 T cell receptor beta chains below, sequenced in a study of shared clonotypes between healthy human individuals. The assay was immunoSEQ multiplex PCR, and TCRdb's table has in-frame clones only and misses some. The profile shows hundreds of thousands of clones, around 78% of them singletons. Sequencing was done on a sample of PBMCs. Source of these receptors: a woman aged 35 to 49 in good health. Some clones in this sample may be carry-over from other donors' samples.

The gene calls are TRBV28 and TRBJ1-4; 7 nucleotides line up with TRBD1. V trimming: 6 bases; J trimming: 4 bases; junction bases outside the gene matches: 5. The CDR3 covers 14 residues. Germline V CDR1 and CDR2: MDHEN, SYDVKM. The CDR3 bases are TGTGCCAGCAGGCCGGGACAGTTTAATGAAAAACTGTTTTTT. Translation: CASRPGQFNEKLFF.

Remarks on this clone: In the same sample, other DNA sequences code for this CDR3. The rearrangement uses TRBV7-9 and TRBJ2-2, with D maybe TRBD2 (5 bases). Trimming shortened V by 8 bases and J by 7 bases, and 17 bases separated the two germline ends. The CDR3 is 14 amino acids. Germline CDR1 reads SEHNR; CDR2 reads FQNEAQ (reference sequence). CDR3 loop: CASARGSLDGELFF. The DNA for the CDR3 is TGTGCCAGCGCTCGTGGGAGCCTGGACGGGGAGCTGTTTTTT.

This clone came up once. Other nucleotide sequences from this sample produce the same CDR3. This chain connects TRBV5-6 to TRBJ2-5; D assignment may be TRBD1 or TRBD2 (5 bases each). Germline V CDR1 and CDR2: SGHDT, YYEEEE. The length of the CDR3 is 18 residues. Trimming shortened V by 4 bases and J by 2 bases, and 24 bases separated the two germline ends. The CDR3 loop reads CASSPSRVDWSRQETQYF. CDR3 in DNA: TGTGCCAGCAGCCCCAGCAGGGTGGACTGGAGCAGGCAAGAGACCCAGTACTTC.

The chain is built from TRBV6-1 and TRBJ1-2; the D gene is possibly TRBD1 (5 bases). Germline-derived CDR1 and CDR2 are MNHNS and SASEGT. Trimming stripped 4 bases from V and 4 bases from J, with 19 bases between. The CDR3 is 16 amino acids. CDR3 loop: CASSGRDGRSSYGYTF. In DNA form, the CDR3 reads TGTGCCAGCAGTGGCAGGGATGGACGGTCTAGCTATGGCTACACCTTC.

This clone has a count of ten or more. The chain recombines TRBV7-3 with TRBJ2-1; D perhaps matches TRBD2 (6 bases). The CDR3 length is 16 residues. The ends were cut back, 5 bases at V and 0 bases at J, with 14 bases in the middle. CDR1 and CDR2 from the germline V gene are SGHTA and FQGTGA. This CDR3 is CASSPVEGRSYNEQFF. The CDR3 DNA is TGTGCCAGCAGCCCCGTGGAGGGTCGCTCCTACAATGAGCAGTTCTTC.

This chain joins TRBV7-8 and TRBJ1-4; weak D call: TRBD1 (6 bases). The germline V gene encodes CDR1 SGHVS and CDR2 FQNEAQ. The CDR3 has 17 residues. V lost 5 bases and J lost 3, with 19 bases in between. The DNA for the CDR3 is TGTGCCAGCAGCGGGAGCCAGGGGAATACTGCTAATGAAAAACTGTTTTTT. Translation gives CASSGSQGNTANEKLFF.

Points on this clone: The junction differs from germline at one of its ends, possibly a read error. The chain combines TRBV29-1 with TRBJ1-1; TRBD1 is a possible D gene (5 bases). CDR1 is SQVTM and CDR2 is ANQGSEA in the germline V gene. CDR3 length: 12 amino acids. This CDR3 reads CSVEGPISDIPF. The DNA for the CDR3 is TGCAGCGTTGAAGGGCCCATATCGGACATTCCCTTT.

The chain combines TRBV9 with TRBJ1-3; possibly TRBD1 for D (5 bases). V lost 0 bases to trimming and J lost 4 bases, with 14 bases between them. Germline-derived CDR1 and CDR2 are SGDLS and YYNGEE. The CDR3 sequence is 16 residues long. The CDR3 protein is CASSVAPTVYGNTIYF. DNA for the CDR3: TGTGCCAGCAGCGTAGCCCCGACAGTCTACGGAAACACCATATATTTT.

The chain carries TRBV29-1 and TRBJ2-3; 10 bases are shared with TRBD2. The CDR3 length is 13 residues. The V and J ends lost 6 bases and 4 bases, in that order; junction bases with no gene match: 4. Germline V gene lookup returns CDR1 SQVTM and CDR2 ANQGSEA. CDR3 sequence: CSVKREGSDTQYF. The DNA of the CDR3 is TGCAGCGTCAAGCGGGAGGGCTCAGATACGCAGTATTTT.

The gene calls are TRBV7-2 and TRBJ1-3, with 7 bases identical to TRBD1. This CDR3 contains 14 residues. Germline CDR1 SGHTA, CDR2 FQGNSA. Germline trimming cut 5 bases from V and 8 bases from J; bases unmatched to any gene: 9. For the CDR3, the DNA is TGTGCCAGCAGCGGGAAGACAGGGCTGGACACCATATATTTT. Translating gives CASSGKTGLDTIYF. Variable domain in full (rest from reference TRBV7-2 and TRBJ1-3): GAGVSQSPSNKVTEKGKDVELRCDPISGHTALYWYRQSLGQGLEFLIYFQGNSAPDKSGLPSDRFSAERTGGSVSTLTIQRTQQEDSAVYLCASSGKTGLDTIYFGEGSWLTVV.

This clone showed up just once. V usage is TRBV4-2 and J usage is TRBJ1-3, with D unclear. Germline CDR1 is LGHNA and CDR2 is YNFKEQ. Trimming shortened V by 0 bases and J by 0 bases, and 9 bases separated the two germline ends. The CDR3 spans 16 residues. The CDR3, as DNA: TGTGCCAGCAGCCAAGATTCGGCAGACTCTGGAAACACCATATATTTT. Translation gives CASSQDSADSGNTIYF.

The chain joins TRBV7-3 to TRBJ2-6, with 10 bases fitting TRBD1. J was trimmed by 2 bases and V by 1 base; bases with no gene match: 2. Per germline, CDR1 SGHTA and CDR2 FQGTGA. The CDR3 consists of 17 residues. The CDR3 loop reads CASSLKGTGAGANVLTF. CDR3 coding DNA: TGTGCCAGCAGCTTAAAAGGGACAGGGGCTGGGGCCAACGTCCTGACTTTC.

This clone has only a few counts. A read error is possible here, since a much larger clone lies one base away. The chain couples TRBV19 to TRBJ1-2; possibly TRBD1 for D (5 bases). This CDR3 spans 14 amino acids. In germline, CDR1 is LNHDA, CDR2 SQIVND (reference sequence). The V end was cut by 8 bases, the J end by 10 bases, with 23 bases between. The CDR3 DNA sequence: TGTGCCAGTGGTACCCCGGGACTCAATGCGCACTACACCTTC. Amino acids: CASGTPGLNAHYTF.

Many counts were recorded for this clone. This sample includes further DNA sequences coding for the same CDR3. The rearrangement uses TRBV11-2 and TRBJ2-7; 9 bases line up with TRBD1. The V and J ends lost 5 bases and 6 bases, in that order; junction bases with no gene match: 8. Germline values: CDR1 SGHAT, CDR2 FQNNGV. The CDR3 totals 14 residues. CDR3 in DNA: TGTGCCAGCAGCCTCAGGACAGGGGACGGCGAGCAGTACTTC. Translating it yields CASSLRTGDGEQYF.

This clone has more than one count but fewer than ten. The chain is built from TRBV2 and TRBJ1-1; possibly TRBD1 for D (5 bases). V was clipped by 5 bases and J by 0 bases, with 7 bases between them. CDR1 is SNHLY and CDR2 is FYNNEI in the germline V gene. The CDR3 extends over 13 amino acids. Written as DNA, the CDR3 is TGTGCCAGCAGTAGGGACCTGAACACTGAAGCTTTCTTT. Translated, it gives CASSRDLNTEAFF. The complete variable domain, with remaining parts taken from reference TRBV2 and TRBJ1-1, reads EPEVTQTPSHQVTQMGQEVILRCVPISNHLYFYWYRQILGQKVEFLVSFYNNEISEKSEIFDDQFSVERPDGSNFTLKIRSTKLEDSAMYFCASSRDLNTEAFFGQGTRLTVV.

The sample holds a few counts of this clone. V usage is TRBV4-3 and J usage is TRBJ2-7; no clear D gene. This CDR3 has 13 residues. With 0 bases removed from V and 6 bases from J, the gap between germline ends came to 9 bases. The germline V gene has CDR1 LGHNA and CDR2 YSLEER. The CDR3 region has the DNA TGCGCCAGCAGCCAAGAATTGGCTGCCGAGCAGTACTTC. Its translation is CASSQELAAEQYF.

V is TRBV28 and J is TRBJ1-2; 8 positions agree with TRBD1. Unmatched junction bases numbered 10, after V lost 4 bases and J lost 9 bases. Per the germline V gene, CDR1 is MDHEN and CDR2 is SYDVKM. The CDR3 loop spans 14 amino acids. The CDR3 nucleotides are TGTGCCAGCAGTTCCTCCGACAGGGGATACAGCTACACCTTC. It codes for CASSSSDRGYSYTF.

This clone was seen more than once but under ten times. The V gene is TRBV25-1, the J gene TRBJ2-2; 9 bases map to TRBD1. The CDR3 spans 15 residues. Germline V lookup: CDR1 MGHDK, CDR2 SYGVNS. V shed 6 bases and J 5 bases; nucleotides not matched to a gene: 7. The CDR3 coding sequence is TGTGCCAGCAGGGTTACCGGGACAGGGACCGGGGAGCTGTTTTTT. Its protein is CASRVTGTGTGELFF.

In this sample, this clone turned up once. CDR3 DNA: TGTGCCAGCAGCTTGCAGGGGTCCTTCTCTGGAAACACCATATATTTT. Amino acid sequence: CASSLQGSFSGNTIYF. The chain joins TRBV7-6 to TRBJ1-3, with D tentatively TRBD1 (6 bases). The CDR3 spans 16 residues. Germline lookup yields CDR1 SGHVS and CDR2 FNYEAQ. Trimming pared 3 bases from V and 0 bases from J, leaving 12 bases between.

J is TRBJ1-5 and V is TRBV28; D ambiguous. CDR3 size: 16 residues. CDR1 is MDHEN and CDR2 is SYDVKM in the germline V gene. Trimming took off 6 bases at V and 0 bases at J, with 15 bases between the two ends. CDR3 DNA: TGTGCCAGCAGCCAAAGGCCCAGACCTAGCAATCAGCCCCAGCATTTT. It specifies CASSQRPRPSNQPQHF.

This clone was seen a handful of times. Other DNA sequences from this sample encode an identical CDR3 as well. This chain joins TRBV14 and TRBJ1-5, with D unresolved. Germline CDR1 and CDR2: SGHDN and FVKESK. V shed 4 bases and J shed 6 bases, with 4 bases lying between them. This CDR3 region has 11 residues. The CDR3 region is CASSLGQPQHF. DNA for the CDR3: TGTGCCAGCAGCCTAGGTCAGCCCCAGCATTTT. Combining the CDR3 with reference TRBV14 and TRBJ1-5 gives the whole variable domain EAGVTQFPSHSVIEKGQTVTLRCDPISGHDNLYWYRRVMGKEIKFLLHFVKESKQDESGMPNNRFLAERTGGTYSTLKVQPAELEDSGVYFCASSLGQPQHFGDGTRLSIL.

A word on this clone: One junction end does not reproduce the germline sequence, and a read error may be involved. The rearrangement links TRBV5-1 to TRBJ2-7, with D hard to call. The CDR3 is made up of 12 amino acids. The germline V gene has CDR1 SGHRS and CDR2 YFSETQ. As DNA, the CDR3 is TGCGCCGGCAGCTACGACGGGTACGAGCAGTACTTC. It yields the protein CAGSYDGYEQYF. Full variable domain (missing parts from reference TRBV5-1 and TRBJ2-7): KAGVTQTPRYLIKTRGQQVTLSCSPISGHRSVSWYQQTPGQGLQFLFEYFSETQRNKGNFPGRFSGRQFSNSRSEMNVSTLELGDSALYLCAGSYDGYEQYFGPGTRLTVT.

The DNA for the CDR3 is TGTGCCAGCTCGTCCACAGGGGGCGGTACCGCTTTCTTT. The encoded protein is CASSSTGGGTAFF. The V gene is TRBV18, the J gene TRBJ1-1; TRBD1 matches at 9 bases. The trim removed 6 bases at V and 11 bases at J, leaving 10 bases unmatched. This CDR3 contains 13 residues. CDR1 KGHSH and CDR2 LQKENI come from the germline V gene.

CDR3 sequence: CASSEGRLFSYNEQFF. CDR3 bases: TGTGCCAGCAGTGAAGGGAGGCTCTTCTCCTACAATGAGCAGTTCTTC. The J gene is TRBJ2-1, the V gene TRBV6-4; tentative D call: TRBD2 (6 bases). CDR1 and CDR2 (germline): MRHNA, SNTAGT. The CDR3 length is 16 residues. The ends were cut back, 3 bases at V and 0 bases at J, with 12 bases in the middle.

The genes are TRBV14 and TRBJ2-7; a weak D match, TRBD2 (5 bases). CDR1 and CDR2 from the germline V gene are SGHDN and FVKESK. The CDR3 covers 15 residues. V lost 3 bases to trimming and J lost 7 bases, with 19 bases between them. The CDR3 loop reads CASSHLGLSVREQYF. DNA of the CDR3: TGTGCCAGCAGCCACCTGGGCCTTAGCGTCCGGGAGCAGTACTTC.

This chain uses TRBV9 with TRBJ2-3; the D gene could be TRBD1 or TRBD2 (5 bases each). V was shortened by 3 bases and J by 5 bases, with 10 bases between the two germline ends. CDR1 and CDR2 from the germline V gene are SGDLS and YYNGEE. The CDR3 runs to 13 residues. CDR3 DNA sequence: TGTGCCAGCAGCGGGGGGTCTCGAGATACGCAGTATTTT. Translating it yields CASSGGSRDTQYF.

This chain joins TRBV5-5 and TRBJ1-1; D gene uncertain. This CDR3 is built from 13 residues. V shed 2 bases and J shed 3 bases, with 8 bases lying between them. From germline, CDR1 is SGHKS and CDR2 YYEKEE (reference sequence). CDR3 sequence (DNA): TGTGCCAGCAGCTTTTCGGCGGACACTGAAGCTTTCTTT. Protein sequence: CASSFSADTEAFF.

The genes are TRBV4-2 and TRBJ2-1; 7 bases fit TRBD2. V lost 0 bases, J lost 8 bases, and 7 bases stayed unmatched. Germline V lookup: CDR1 LGHNA, CDR2 YNFKEQ. The CDR3 extends over 15 amino acids. The CDR3 nucleotides read TGTGCCAGCAGCCAAGATCGAGGCGGGAGTCATGAGCAGTTCTTC. It is translated as CASSQDRGGSHEQFF.

The chain is built from TRBV7-2 and TRBJ2-2; the D is unclear. The CDR3 consists of 15 residues. V was pared by 3 bases and J by 2 bases, with 10 bases between. The V gene's germline CDR1 is SGHTA and CDR2 FQGNSA. CDR3 sequence: CASSFDTTNTGELFF. The CDR3 DNA sequence: TGTGCCAGCAGCTTCGACACGACCAACACCGGGGAGCTGTTTTTT.

The chain links TRBV11-2 to TRBJ2-4; D gene ambiguous. The CDR3 loop spans 16 amino acids. CDR1 and CDR2 from the germline V gene are SGHAT and FQNNGV. The V end lost 1 base, the J end lost 0 bases, and 10 bases lay between the germline ends. The CDR3 spells CASSLVKEIAKNIQYF. The CDR3 DNA reads as TGTGCCAGCAGCTTAGTCAAGGAAATAGCCAAAAACATTCAGTACTTC.

This chain uses TRBV7-2 with TRBJ2-3, with TRBD2 as a possible D gene (5 bases). Germline lookup yields CDR1 SGHTA and CDR2 FQGNSA. With 5 bases removed from V and 5 bases from J, the gap between germline ends came to 17 bases. CDR3 length equals 15 residues. For the CDR3, the DNA is TGTGCCAGCAGCCCACGGACTTTAGCATTAGATACGCAGTATTTT. This codes for CASSPRTLALDTQYF.

For the CDR3, the DNA is TGTGCCAGCATCCCCCGGGTTCGTACCTACGAGCAGTACTTC. Translating gives CASIPRVRTYEQYF. The gene calls are TRBV28 and TRBJ2-5, with no clear D. The J call is uncertain, as TRBJ2-7 better fits the DNA end. This CDR3 contains 14 residues. Per germline, CDR1 MDHEN and CDR2 SYDVKM.